The clone carrying this TCR beta chain appeared a few times. What it binds is not known. Germline values: CDR1 MNHNS, CDR2 SASEGT. Trimming took 3 bases from V and 8 from J, leaving 14 bases between them. This CDR3 has 14 amino acids. The record originates from a study of cytomegalovirus exposure and HLA in healthy donors. About the research overall: A data release that came early held 80 million or so unique TCRs from HLA-typed donors.

General study findings and limits: Analysis was performed later, and it showed HLA-associated TCR beta chains to be more clonally expanded than equally common others. Near-uniform donor sequencing depth was presumed by presence/absence analyses.

PCR amplification relied on 60 Vbeta primers (plus 13 Jbeta primers). The table came from immunoSEQ multiplex PCR; TCRdb's copy has only in-frame clones and leaves some out. The profile covers approximately 110,000 clones, with around three quarters appearing a single time and around 5% taken by the ten largest. This receptor was taken from a female donor in good health and CMV-seropositive. The sample consisted of PBMCs. The V and J genes are TRBV6-1 and TRBJ2-4; possibly TRBD2 for D (6 bases). The CDR3 region is CASSDQLPGDIQYF. In nucleotides, the CDR3 is TGTGCCAGCAGTGACCAGCTCCCGGGGGACATTCAGTACTTC.